This T cell receptor (beta chain) is from a study of tumor and adjacent non-tumor tissue in lung cancer. General observations from the study: Tumor repertoires had a smaller top 100 clone share than normal lung.

With respect to this clonotype: The target antigen is unknown.

The template was RNA from unsorted bulk tissue. Three rounds of nested PCR, following a modified ARM-PCR protocol, produced the TCRbeta library. One entry per CDR3 protein results from TCRdb running MiXCR on the multiplex PCR reads. The data show some 200,000 distinct CDR3 sequences, with about 71% seen just once and 20% to 25% held by the top ten. Germline V CDR1 and CDR2: DFQATT, SNEGSKA (reference sequence). Germline trimming cut 7 bases from V and 0 bases from J; bases unmatched to any gene: 10. The CDR3 totals 16 residues. The sample consisted of lung tumor tissue. V is TRBV20-1 and J is TRBJ2-7; 12 bases line up with TRBD2. This TCR was recovered from a man aged 60 to 69 with non-small cell lung cancer. In DNA, the CDR3 is TGCAGTGATGCCGGGACTAGCGGGCAAAGCTCCTACGAGCAGTACTTC. It codes for CSDAGTSGQSSYEQYF.